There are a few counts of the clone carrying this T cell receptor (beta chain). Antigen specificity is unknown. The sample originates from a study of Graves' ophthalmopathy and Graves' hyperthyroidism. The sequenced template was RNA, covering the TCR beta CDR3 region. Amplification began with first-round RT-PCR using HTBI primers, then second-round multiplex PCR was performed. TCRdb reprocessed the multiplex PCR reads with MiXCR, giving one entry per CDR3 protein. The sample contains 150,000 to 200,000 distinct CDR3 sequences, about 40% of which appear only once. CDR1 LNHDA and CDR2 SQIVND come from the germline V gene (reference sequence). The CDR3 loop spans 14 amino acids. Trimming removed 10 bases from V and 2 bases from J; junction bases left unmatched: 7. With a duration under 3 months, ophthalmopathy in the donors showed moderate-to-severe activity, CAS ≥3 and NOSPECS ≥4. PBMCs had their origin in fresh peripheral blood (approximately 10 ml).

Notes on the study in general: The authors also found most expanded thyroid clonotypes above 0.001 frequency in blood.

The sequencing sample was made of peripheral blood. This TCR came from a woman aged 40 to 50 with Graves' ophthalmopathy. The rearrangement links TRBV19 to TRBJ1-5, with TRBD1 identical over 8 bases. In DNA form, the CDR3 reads TGTGCCATCGCGGACAGGGCAGGCAATCAGCCCCAGCATTTT. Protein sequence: CAIADRAGNQPQHF.